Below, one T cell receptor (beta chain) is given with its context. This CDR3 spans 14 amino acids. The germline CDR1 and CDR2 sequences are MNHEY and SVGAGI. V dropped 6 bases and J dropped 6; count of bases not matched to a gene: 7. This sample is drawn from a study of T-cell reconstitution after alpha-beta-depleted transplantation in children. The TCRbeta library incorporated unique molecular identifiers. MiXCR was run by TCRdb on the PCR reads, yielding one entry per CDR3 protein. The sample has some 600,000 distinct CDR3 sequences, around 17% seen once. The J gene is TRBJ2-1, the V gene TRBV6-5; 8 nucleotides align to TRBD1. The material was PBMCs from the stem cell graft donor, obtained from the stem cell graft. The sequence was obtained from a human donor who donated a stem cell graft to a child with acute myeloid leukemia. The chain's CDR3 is CASRRGQGGNEQFF. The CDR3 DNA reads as TGTGCCAGCAGACGTGGACAGGGAGGCAATGAGCAGTTCTTC.